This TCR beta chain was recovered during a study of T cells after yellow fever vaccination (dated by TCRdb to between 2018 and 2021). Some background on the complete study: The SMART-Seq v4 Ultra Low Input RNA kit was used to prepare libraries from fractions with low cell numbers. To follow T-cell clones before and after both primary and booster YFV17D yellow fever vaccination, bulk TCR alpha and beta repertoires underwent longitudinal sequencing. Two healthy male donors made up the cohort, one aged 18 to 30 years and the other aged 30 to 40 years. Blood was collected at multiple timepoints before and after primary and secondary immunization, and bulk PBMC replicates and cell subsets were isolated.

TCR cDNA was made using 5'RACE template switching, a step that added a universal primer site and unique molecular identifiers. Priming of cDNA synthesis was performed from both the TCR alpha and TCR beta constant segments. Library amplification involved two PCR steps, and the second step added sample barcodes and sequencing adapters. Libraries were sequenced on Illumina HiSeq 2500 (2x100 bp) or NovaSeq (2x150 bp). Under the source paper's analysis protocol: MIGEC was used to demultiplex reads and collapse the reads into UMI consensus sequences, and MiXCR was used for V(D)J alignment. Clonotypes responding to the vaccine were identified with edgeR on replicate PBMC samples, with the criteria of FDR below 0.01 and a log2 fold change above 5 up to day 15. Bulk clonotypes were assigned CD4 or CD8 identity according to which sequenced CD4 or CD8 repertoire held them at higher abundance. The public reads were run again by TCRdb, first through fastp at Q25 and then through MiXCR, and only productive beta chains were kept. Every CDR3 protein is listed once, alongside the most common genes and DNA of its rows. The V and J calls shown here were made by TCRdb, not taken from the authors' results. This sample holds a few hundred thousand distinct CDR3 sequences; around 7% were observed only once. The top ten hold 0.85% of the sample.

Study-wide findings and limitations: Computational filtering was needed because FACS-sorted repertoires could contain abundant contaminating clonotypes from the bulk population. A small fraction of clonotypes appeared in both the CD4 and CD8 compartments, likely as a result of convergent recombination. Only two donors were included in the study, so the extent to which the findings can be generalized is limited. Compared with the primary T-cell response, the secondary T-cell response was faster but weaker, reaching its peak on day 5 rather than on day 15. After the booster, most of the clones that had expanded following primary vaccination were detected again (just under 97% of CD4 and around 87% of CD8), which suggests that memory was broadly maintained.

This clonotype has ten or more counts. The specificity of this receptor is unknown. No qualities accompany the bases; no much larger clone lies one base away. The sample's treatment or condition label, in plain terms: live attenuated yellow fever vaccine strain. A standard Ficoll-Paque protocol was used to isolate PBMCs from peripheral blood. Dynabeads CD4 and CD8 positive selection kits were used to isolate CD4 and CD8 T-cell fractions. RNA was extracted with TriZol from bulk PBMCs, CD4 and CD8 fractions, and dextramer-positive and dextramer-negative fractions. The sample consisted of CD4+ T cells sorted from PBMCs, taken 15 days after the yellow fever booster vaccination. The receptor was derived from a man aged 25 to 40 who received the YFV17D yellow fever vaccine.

The CDR3 region: CASRPLSGGGYTQYF. The base sequence is TGTGCCAGCAGACCCCTAAGCGGGGGGGGATATACGCAGTATTTT. The V gene is TRBV12-3 or TRBV12-4 and the J gene is TRBJ2-3; 10 bases in the junction line up with TRBD2. Trimming accounts for 6 bases at V and 7 bases at J, while the number of junction bases matched to no gene is 10. The CDR3 runs 15 residues from the cysteine to the phenylalanine. The DNA shown is the 45-base CDR3, in frame from base 1.